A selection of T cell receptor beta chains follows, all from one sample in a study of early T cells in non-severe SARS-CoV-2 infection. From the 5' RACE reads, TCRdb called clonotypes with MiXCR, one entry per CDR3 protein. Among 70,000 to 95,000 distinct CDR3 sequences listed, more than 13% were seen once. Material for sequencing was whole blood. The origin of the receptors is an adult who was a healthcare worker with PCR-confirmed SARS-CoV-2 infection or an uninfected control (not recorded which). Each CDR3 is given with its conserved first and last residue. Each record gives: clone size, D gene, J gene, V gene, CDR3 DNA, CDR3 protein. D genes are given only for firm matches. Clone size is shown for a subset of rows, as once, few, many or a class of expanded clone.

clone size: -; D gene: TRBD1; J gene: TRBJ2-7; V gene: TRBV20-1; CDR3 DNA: TGCAGTGCTTCACCTGGGACAGGGAGGATTTACGAGCAGTACTTC; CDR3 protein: CSASPGTGRIYEQYF
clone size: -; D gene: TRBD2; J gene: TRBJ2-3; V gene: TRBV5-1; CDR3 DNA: TGCGCCAGCAGCTTGGGAGCGGGGGGGCCATTCTCGGATACGCAGTATTTT; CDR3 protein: CASSLGAGGPFSDTQYF
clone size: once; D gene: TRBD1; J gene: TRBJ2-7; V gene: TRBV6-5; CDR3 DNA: TGTGCCAGCAGTTACCAAGGGACAGGGGGCCACGAGCAGTACTTC; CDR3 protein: CASSYQGTGGHEQYF
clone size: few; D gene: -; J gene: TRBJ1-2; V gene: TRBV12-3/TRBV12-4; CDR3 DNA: TGTGCCAGCAGTTTCCGCCGGGCCTATGGCTACACCTTC; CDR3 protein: CASSFRRAYGYTF
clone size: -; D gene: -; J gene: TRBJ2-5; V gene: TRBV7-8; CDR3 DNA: TGTGCCAGCAGCTCAAAGTTACTAGAGGGCCCGAAGACCCAGTACTTC; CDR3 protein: CASSSKLLEGPKTQYF
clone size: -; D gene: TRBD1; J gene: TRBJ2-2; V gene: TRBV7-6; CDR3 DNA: TGTGCCAGCAGCTTAGGGACAGGGGGCCCCGGGGAGCTGTTTTTT; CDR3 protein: CASSLGTGGPGELFF
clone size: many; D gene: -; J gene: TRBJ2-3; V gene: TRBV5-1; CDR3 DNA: TGCGCCAGCAGCTCGGAAGGCAGGTCCACAGATACGCAGTATTTT; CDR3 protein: CASSSEGRSTDTQYF
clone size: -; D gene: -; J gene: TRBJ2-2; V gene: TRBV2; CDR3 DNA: TGTGCCAGCGGGGGCCCGAACACCGGGGAGCTGTTTTTT; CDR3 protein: CASGGPNTGELFF
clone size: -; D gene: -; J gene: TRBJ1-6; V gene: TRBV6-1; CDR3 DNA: TGTGCCAGCAGGCCCGAGGGGGGGACACCCCTCCACTTT; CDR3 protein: CASRPEGGTPLHF
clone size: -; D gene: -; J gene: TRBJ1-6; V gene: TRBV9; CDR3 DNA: TGTGCCAGCAATAGGGGTTCCAATTCACCCCTCCACTTT; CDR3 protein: CASNRGSNSPLHF
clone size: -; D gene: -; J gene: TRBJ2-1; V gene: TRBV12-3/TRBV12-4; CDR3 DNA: TGTGCCAGCAGTTTAGCAAGAGGACTGCCGGTAGAGCAGTTCTTC; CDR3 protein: CASSLARGLPVEQFF
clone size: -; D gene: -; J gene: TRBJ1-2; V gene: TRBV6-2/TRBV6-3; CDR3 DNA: TGTGCCAGCAGCCCAGACTCCTTAGGGGCCTATGGCTACACCTTC; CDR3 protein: CASSPDSLGAYGYTF
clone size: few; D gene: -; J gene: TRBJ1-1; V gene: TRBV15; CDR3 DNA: TGTGCCACCAGCAGAGACAGGCTGGGAACTGAAGCTTTCTTT; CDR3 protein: CATSRDRLGTEAFF
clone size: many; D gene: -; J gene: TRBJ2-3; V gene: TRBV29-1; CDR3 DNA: TGCAGCGTGAGGGGTACAGATACGCAGTATTTT; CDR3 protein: CSVRGTDTQYF
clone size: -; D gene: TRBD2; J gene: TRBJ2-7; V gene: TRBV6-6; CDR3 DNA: TGTGCCAGCAGTTACCCGGGACTAGCGGGGTACGAGCAGTACTTC; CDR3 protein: CASSYPGLAGYEQYF
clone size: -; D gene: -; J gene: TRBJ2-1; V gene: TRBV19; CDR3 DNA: TGTGCCAGTAGTATCGGTCTATCAAGCTACAATGAGCAGTTCTTC; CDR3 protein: CASSIGLSSYNEQFF
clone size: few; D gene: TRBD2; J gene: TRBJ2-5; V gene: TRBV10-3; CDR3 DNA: TGTGCCATCAGTCTGAGCGGGGGGGAACAAGAGACCCAGTACTTC; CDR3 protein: CAISLSGGEQETQYF
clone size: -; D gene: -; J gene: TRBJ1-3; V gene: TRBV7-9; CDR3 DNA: TGTGCCAGCAGCTTACTTCTTAAGTGGGCACCGGGCTCTGGAAACACCATATATTTT; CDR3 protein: CASSLLLKWAPGSGNTIYF
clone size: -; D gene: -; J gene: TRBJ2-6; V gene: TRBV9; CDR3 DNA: TGTGCCACTTCACCTTCGGTTGGGAGAGGGGCCAACGTCCTGACTTTC; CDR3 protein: CATSPSVGRGANVLTF
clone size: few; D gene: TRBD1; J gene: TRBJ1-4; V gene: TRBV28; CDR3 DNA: TGTGCCAGCAGTTTAATCGGGACAGCCCGCGAAAAACTGTTTTTT; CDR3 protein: CASSLIGTAREKLFF
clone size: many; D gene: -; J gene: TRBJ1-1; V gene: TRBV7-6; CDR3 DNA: TGTGCCAGCAGCCCCCGCGGGGAGAACACTGAAGCTTTCTTT; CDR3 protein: CASSPRGENTEAFF
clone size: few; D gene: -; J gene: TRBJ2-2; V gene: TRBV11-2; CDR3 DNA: TGTGCCAGCAGCTTGGGAGGCACCGGGGAGCTGTTTTTT; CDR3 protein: CASSLGGTGELFF
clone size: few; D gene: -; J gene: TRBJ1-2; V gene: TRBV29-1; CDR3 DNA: TGCGTCGCCCCCGGGAACTATGGCTACACCTTC; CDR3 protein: CVAPGNYGYTF
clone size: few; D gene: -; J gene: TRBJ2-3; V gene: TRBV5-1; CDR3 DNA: TGCGCCAGCAGCTTGGGTCCAGGTTACGGAGATACGCAGTATTTT; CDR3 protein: CASSLGPGYGDTQYF
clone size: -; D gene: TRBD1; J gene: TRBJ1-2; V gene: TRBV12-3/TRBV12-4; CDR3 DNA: TGTGCCAGCAGTCCTCGACAGGGGGCGAGCTCCGGCTACACCTTC; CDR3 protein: CASSPRQGASSGYTF
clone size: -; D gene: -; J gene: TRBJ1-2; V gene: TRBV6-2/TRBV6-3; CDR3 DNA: TGTGCCAGCAGACCACCGGACGGTTATGGCTACACCTTC; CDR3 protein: CASRPPDGYGYTF
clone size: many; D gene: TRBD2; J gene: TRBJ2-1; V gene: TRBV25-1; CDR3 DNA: TGTGCCAGCAGCCCCACTAGCGGGAGACGCAATGAGCAGTTCTTC; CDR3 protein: CASSPTSGRRNEQFF
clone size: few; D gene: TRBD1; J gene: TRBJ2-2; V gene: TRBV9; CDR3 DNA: TGTGCCAGCAGCGCCCCATCGACAGGGGGCAAGACCGGGGAGCTGTTTTTT; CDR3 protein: CASSAPSTGGKTGELFF
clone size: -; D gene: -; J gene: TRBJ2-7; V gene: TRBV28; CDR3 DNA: TGTGCCAGCACCAATCAAGTGGGGTACGAGCAGTACTTC; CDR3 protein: CASTNQVGYEQYF
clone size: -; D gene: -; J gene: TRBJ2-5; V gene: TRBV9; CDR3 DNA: TGTGCCAGCAGCGTAGGCTCCCTAGGGGAGACCCAGTACTTC; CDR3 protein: CASSVGSLGETQYF
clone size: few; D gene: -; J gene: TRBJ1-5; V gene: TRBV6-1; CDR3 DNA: TGTGCCAGCTCCCCAGGGGCGGTACAGCCCCAGCATTTT; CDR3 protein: CASSPGAVQPQHF
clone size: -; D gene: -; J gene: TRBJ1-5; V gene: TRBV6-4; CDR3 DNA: TGTGCCAGCAGTGGGGGGACCGGGACGCCCCAGCATTTT; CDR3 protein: CASSGGTGTPQHF
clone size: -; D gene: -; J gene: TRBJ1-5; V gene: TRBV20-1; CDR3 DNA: TGCAGCGGTAGAGGGGATAGCAATCAGCCCCAGCATTTT; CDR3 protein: CSGRGDSNQPQHF
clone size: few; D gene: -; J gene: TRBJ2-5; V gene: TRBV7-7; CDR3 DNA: TGTGCCAGCAGCCCGGACAGTAACCAAGAGACCCAGTACTTC; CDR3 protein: CASSPDSNQETQYF
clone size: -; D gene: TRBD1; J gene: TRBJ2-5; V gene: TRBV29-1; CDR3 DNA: TGCAGCGCTAACCGACAGGGGGCAGGGACCCAGTGCTTC; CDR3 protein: CSANRQGAGTQCF
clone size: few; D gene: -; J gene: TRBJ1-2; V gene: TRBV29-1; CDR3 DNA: TGCAGCGTACCGGAACAGGGCAGGAGAGGCTACACCTTC; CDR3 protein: CSVPEQGRRGYTF
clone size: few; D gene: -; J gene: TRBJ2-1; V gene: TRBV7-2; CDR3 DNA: TGTGCCAGCAGCTTAGTTGTCGGGGTAGGCTACAATGAGCAGTTCTTC; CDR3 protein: CASSLVVGVGYNEQFF
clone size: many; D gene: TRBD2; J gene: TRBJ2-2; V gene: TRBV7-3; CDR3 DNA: TGTGCCAGCAGCTTAATTGGCGGGGGGAACACCGGGGAGCTGTTTTTT; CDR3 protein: CASSLIGGGNTGELFF
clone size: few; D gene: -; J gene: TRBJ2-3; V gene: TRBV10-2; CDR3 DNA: TGCGCCAGCTTACGGACAGACACAGATACGCAGTATTTT; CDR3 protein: CASLRTDTDTQYF